Listed here are 3 T cell receptor beta chains from one sample, sequenced in a study of CD8+CD57+ T cells in acquired aplastic anemia. The use of genomic DNA as template underpinned the TCR beta VDJ and CDR3 profiling. TCRdb processed the reads anew with MiXCR; each CDR3 protein has one entry. The data contain under 350,000 distinct CDR3 sequences, 56% of them seen just once; the ten biggest clones take up 1% to 1.5%. All sequencing subjects had displayed CD8+CD57+ cell expansion on flow cytometry. The specimen sequenced was sorted CD4+, CD8+, or CD8+CD57+ T cells (not recorded which) from PBMCs. These receptor sequences come from a human donor with aplastic anemia.

This chain connects TRBV20-1 to TRBJ1-1; no clear D. The germline CDR1 and CDR2 sequences are DFQATT and SNEGSKA (reference sequence). Trimming pared 3 bases from V and 9 bases from J, leaving 8 bases between. CDR3 length: 10 residues. The CDR3 reads CSASRTQAFF. For the CDR3, the DNA is TGCAGTGCTAGCCGGACGCAAGCTTTCTTT.

There are many counts of this clonotype. Written as DNA, the CDR3 is TGTGCCAGCAGCTCCCAGAGGGGAGAGACCCAGTACTTC. This translates into CASSSQRGETQYF. The V and J genes are TRBV7-2 and TRBJ2-5; possibly TRBD1 or TRBD2 for D (5 bases each). CDR1 SGHTA and CDR2 FQGNSA come from the germline V gene. The CDR3 runs to 13 residues. The V gene lost 4 bases and the J gene lost 4 bases, with 10 bases spanning the gap.

This clonotype was counted at least ten times. The chain uses TRBV5-1 and TRBJ2-7; 9 bases align to TRBD1. The germline gives CDR1 SGHRS, CDR2 YFSETQ. This CDR3 is built from 14 residues. V was clipped by 4 bases and J by 2 bases; unmatched bases: 4. CDR3 sequence reads: CASSRTGGAYEQYF. CDR3 sequence (DNA): TGCGCCAGCAGCCGCACAGGGGGCGCCTACGAGCAGTACTTC.